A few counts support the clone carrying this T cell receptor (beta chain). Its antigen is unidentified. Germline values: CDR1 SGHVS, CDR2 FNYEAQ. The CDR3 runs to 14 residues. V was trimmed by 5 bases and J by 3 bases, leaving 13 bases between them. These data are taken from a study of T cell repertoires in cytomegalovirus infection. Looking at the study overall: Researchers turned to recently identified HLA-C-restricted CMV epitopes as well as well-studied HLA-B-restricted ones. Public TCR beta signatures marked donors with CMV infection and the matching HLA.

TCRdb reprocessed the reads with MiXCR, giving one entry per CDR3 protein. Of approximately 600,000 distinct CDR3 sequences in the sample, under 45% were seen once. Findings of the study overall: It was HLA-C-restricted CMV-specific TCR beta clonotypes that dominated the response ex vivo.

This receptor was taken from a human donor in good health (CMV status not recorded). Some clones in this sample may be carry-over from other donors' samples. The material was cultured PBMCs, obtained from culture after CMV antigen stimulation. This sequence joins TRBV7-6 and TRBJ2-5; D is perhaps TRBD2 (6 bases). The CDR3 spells CASSPLEGKETQYF. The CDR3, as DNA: TGTGCCAGCAGCCCCCTGGAGGGAAAAGAGACCCAGTACTTC.